This TCR beta chain is drawn from a study of PD-1 blockade in mismatch repair-deficient tumors. Study at large: All were previously treated, progressing patients with eleven to twelve mismatch repair-deficient cancer types.

This clone was counted only a few times. The antigen remains unidentified. All patients were mismatch repair deficient, assessed by either PCR or immunohistochemistry. Germline V gene sequence: CDR1 LNHDA, CDR2 SQIVND (reference sequence). The V gene lost 11 bases and the J gene lost 4 bases, with 17 bases spanning the gap. This CDR3 is built from 13 residues. Whole-study results and caveats: Tumor-resident clones, often absent from pretreatment blood, expanded after pembrolizumab and then contracted.

Using immunoSEQ multiplex PCR, the repertoire was profiled, and TCRdb retains in-frame clones only, with some absent. The sample lists tens of thousands of clones; over 70% were seen once. This sequence was found in an adult with mismatch repair-deficient cancer. The specimen was peripheral blood, collected 12 weeks after starting pembrolizumab. The chain employs TRBV19 and TRBJ1-2, with D maybe TRBD1 (6 bases). The CDR3 DNA follows: TGTGCCGGAAGACAGGTCGGCAGCTATGGCTACACCTTC. Its protein is CAGRQVGSYGYTF.